The clone carrying this T cell receptor beta chain occurred a few times. Vbeta (60) and Jbeta (13) primers were used in the PCR. Produced via immunoSEQ multiplex PCR; TCRdb's table is partial and in-frame only. The sample comprises 110,000 to 150,000 clones, roughly two thirds of which are singletons, and about 1.2% rests with the top ten. The data stem from a study of cytomegalovirus exposure and HLA in healthy donors. The trim removed 8 bases at V and 7 bases at J, leaving 9 bases unmatched. This CDR3 has 14 residues. CDR1 and CDR2 from the germline V gene are MNHNS and SASEGT. V gene TRBV6-1 combines with J gene TRBJ2-7, with 12 bases that match TRBD1. The sequenced material came from PBMCs. This clonotype was obtained from a woman aged 40 to 49 in good health and CMV-seronegative. CDR3 nucleotide sequence: TGTGCCAGCTCCCGGGACAGGGGGCTGGGGGAGCAGTACTTC. Its protein is CASSRDRGLGEQYF.